The rows below give T cell receptor beta chains drawn from one sample of a study of blood T cell repertoires in COVID-19. TCRdb's copy holds only in-frame clones and misses some; the assay was immunoSEQ multiplex PCR. Seen here are over 200,000 clones, 86% observed once, and the top ten hold about 9.8%. Sequencing used peripheral blood. The origin of the receptors is a man aged 40-50 years who had recovered from COVID-19. The CDR3 runs from the conserved cysteine through the conserved F or W. The order of the fields is clone size, J gene, V gene, D gene, CDR3 DNA, CDR3 protein. D genes are given only for firm matches. Not every row has a clone size; where given, it reads once, few, many or a size class.

size: .
J: TRBJ2-4
V: TRBV27
D: .
DNA: TGTGCCAGCAGACACCCCCGAGGCTACGCCAAAAACATTCAGTACTTC
CDR3: CASRHPRGYAKNIQYF

size: .
J: TRBJ2-1
V: TRBV11-2
D: TRBD2
DNA: TGTGCCAGCAGCTCACAACAGGTGACTAGCGGGAACTATGAGCAGTTCTTC
CDR3: CASSSQQVTSGNYEQFF

size: .
J: TRBJ1-5
V: TRBV21-1
D: .
DNA: TGTGCCAGCAGCCCCGGGACAGGGACCTTCAATCAGCCCCAGCATTTT
CDR3: CASSPGTGTFNQPQHF

size: few
J: TRBJ1-1
V: TRBV6-5
D: TRBD1
DNA: TGTGCCAGCAGGCGACAGGGGCTGAACACTGAAGCTTTCTTT
CDR3: CASRRQGLNTEAFF

size: .
J: TRBJ2-3
V: TRBV9
D: TRBD2
DNA: TGTGCCAGCAGCGTAGGAGCGGGAGGGGTGGTGGGCACAGATACGCAGTATTTT
CDR3: CASSVGAGGVVGTDTQYF

size: .
J: TRBJ2-7
V: TRBV19
D: TRBD2
DNA: TGTGCCAGAACCCACCCTCAGACTAGCGGGAGTGGCGAGCAGTACTTC
CDR3: CARTHPQTSGSGEQYF

size: .
J: TRBJ2-7
V: TRBV2
D: TRBD2
DNA: TGTGCCAGCCAGGCGGGAGGGTCCGAGCAGTACTTC
CDR3: CASQAGGSEQYF

size: .
J: TRBJ2-1
V: TRBV29-1
D: TRBD2
DNA: TGCAGCGTTGGCCCAGGCGGCGGGGGGATAAATGAGCAGTTCTTC
CDR3: CSVGPGGGGINEQFF

size: .
J: TRBJ1-1
V: TRBV29-1
D: .
DNA: TGCAGCGGGACGGGAAGAAAGGGAGGGACTGAAGCTTTCTTT
CDR3: CSGTGRKGGTEAFF

size: once
J: TRBJ2-7
V: TRBV10-2
D: .
DNA: TGCGCCAGCAGTGAGTCGGAGGGTTCTGGGCAGTACTTC
CDR3: CASSESEGSGQYF

size: .
J: TRBJ1-3
V: TRBV3-1/TRBV3-2
D: TRBD1
DNA: TGTGCCAGCAGGGGGGACCGACAGGGCTCTGGAAACACCATATATTTT
CDR3: CASRGDRQGSGNTIYF

size: .
J: TRBJ2-3
V: TRBV5-1
D: .
DNA: TGCGCCAGCAGCTTGGCCTCCACAGATACGCAGTATTTT
CDR3: CASSLASTDTQYF

size: once
J: TRBJ1-6
V: TRBV29-1
D: .
DNA: TGCAGCGCGGCACAGGGCCCTAATTCACCCCTCCACTTT
CDR3: CSAAQGPNSPLHF